Here is one T cell receptor (beta chain) with its context. The repertoire was sequenced with immunoSEQ multiplex PCR; TCRdb's copy has only in-frame clones and lacks some. The sample lists roughly 1.5 million clones, 98% occurring once. The sample originates from a study of shared clonotypes between healthy human individuals. CD4+ cells underwent separation, giving CD45RA+ naive and CD45RA-negative memory subsets. The source is a man aged 30-40 years in good health. Source material: naive CD4+ T cells sorted from blood. Subset meaning: CD45RA+ positively selected.

CDR3 in amino acids: CASSQVGRVETQYF. The CDR3 DNA is TGCGCCAGCAGCCAAGTGGGGAGAGTCGAGACCCAGTACTTC. This chain connects TRBV4-1 to TRBJ2-5, with D perhaps matching TRBD2 (5 bases). Trimming shortened V by 1 base and J by 5 bases, and 11 bases separated the two germline ends. Germline V gene sequence: CDR1 MGHRA, CDR2 YSYEKL. The CDR3 length is 14 residues.